This T cell receptor (beta chain) was observed in a study of T cells in Graves' hyperthyroidism and ophthalmopathy. CDR1 SGHRS and CDR2 YFSETQ come from the germline V gene. V was shortened by 4 bases and J by 3 bases, with 20 bases between the two germline ends. This CDR3 comprises 16 residues. This clonotype was detected many times. Amplified TCR beta CDR3 regions came from RNA transcripts. An initial round of RT-PCR targeting the TCR CDR3 relied on the HTBI primer set. Via MiXCR, TCRdb re-called the multiplex PCR reads, giving one row per CDR3 protein. The data show hundreds of thousands of distinct CDR3 sequences, more than 15% seen once.

This TCR was sampled from a woman aged 18 to 35 with Graves' hyperthyroidism. The source material was blood. The chain joins TRBV5-1 to TRBJ2-7; D might be TRBD1 (6 bases). The CDR3 here is CASSPSRTDAGYEQYF. The CDR3 DNA follows: TGCGCCAGCAGCCCTTCGAGGACAGACGCCGGCTACGAGCAGTACTTC.